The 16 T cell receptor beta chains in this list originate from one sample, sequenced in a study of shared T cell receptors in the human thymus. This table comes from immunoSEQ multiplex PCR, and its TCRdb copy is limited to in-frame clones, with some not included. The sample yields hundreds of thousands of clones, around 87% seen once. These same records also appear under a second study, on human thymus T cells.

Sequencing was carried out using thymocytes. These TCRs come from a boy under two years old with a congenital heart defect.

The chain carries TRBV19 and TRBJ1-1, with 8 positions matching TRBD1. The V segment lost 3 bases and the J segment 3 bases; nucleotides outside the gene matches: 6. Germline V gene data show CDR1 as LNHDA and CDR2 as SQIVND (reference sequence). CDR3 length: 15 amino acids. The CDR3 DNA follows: TGTGCCAGTAGTATTTTTCGGACAGGGTACACTGAAGCTTTCTTT. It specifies CASSIFRTGYTEAFF. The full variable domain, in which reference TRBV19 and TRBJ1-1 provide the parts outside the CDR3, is DGGITQSPKYLFRKEGQNVTLSCEQNLNHDAMYWYRQDPGQGLRLIYYSQIVNDFQKGDIAEGYSVSREKKESFPLTVTSAQKNPTAFYLCASSIFRTGYTEAFFGQGTRLTVV.

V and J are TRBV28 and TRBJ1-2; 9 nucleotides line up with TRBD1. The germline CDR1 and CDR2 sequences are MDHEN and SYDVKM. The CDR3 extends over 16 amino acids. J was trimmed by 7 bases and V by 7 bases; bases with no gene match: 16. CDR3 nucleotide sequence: TGTGCCAGCAACTCCGTCGGGACAGGGTTTTGGAGTGGCTACACCTTC. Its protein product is CASNSVGTGFWSGYTF.

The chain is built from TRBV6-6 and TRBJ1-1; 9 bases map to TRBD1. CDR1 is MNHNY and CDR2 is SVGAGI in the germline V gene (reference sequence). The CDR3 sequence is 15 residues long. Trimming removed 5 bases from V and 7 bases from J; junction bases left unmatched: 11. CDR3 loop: CASSKPGTGTHEAFF. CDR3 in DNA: TGTGCCAGCAGTAAACCCGGGACAGGGACACATGAAGCTTTCTTT.

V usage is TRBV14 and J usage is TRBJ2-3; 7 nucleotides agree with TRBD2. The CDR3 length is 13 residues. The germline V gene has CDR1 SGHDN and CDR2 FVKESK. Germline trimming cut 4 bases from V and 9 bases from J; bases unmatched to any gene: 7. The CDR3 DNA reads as TGTGCCAGCAGCCGGAAGGAGACTAGCACGCAGTATTTT. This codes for CASSRKETSTQYF.

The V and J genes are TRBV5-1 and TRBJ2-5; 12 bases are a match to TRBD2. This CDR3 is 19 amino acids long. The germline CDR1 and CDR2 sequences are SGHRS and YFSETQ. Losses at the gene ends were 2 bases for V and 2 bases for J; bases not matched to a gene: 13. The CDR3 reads CASSFNERETSGGQETQYF. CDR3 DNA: TGCGCCAGCAGCTTCAATGAGCGGGAGACTAGCGGGGGACAAGAGACCCAGTACTTC.

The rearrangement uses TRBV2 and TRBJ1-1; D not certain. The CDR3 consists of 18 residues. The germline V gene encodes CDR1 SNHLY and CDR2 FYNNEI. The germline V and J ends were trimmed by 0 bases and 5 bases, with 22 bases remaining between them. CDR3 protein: CASSEAIWLPGRATEAFF. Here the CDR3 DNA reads TGTGCCAGCAGTGAAGCGATTTGGCTACCCGGAAGAGCGACTGAAGCTTTCTTT.

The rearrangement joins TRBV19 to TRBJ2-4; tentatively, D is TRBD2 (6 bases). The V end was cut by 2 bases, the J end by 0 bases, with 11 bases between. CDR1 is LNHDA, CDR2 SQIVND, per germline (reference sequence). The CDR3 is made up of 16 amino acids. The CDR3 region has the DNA TGTGCCAGTAGTATAACTAGCTACTTAGCCAAAAACATTCAGTACTTC. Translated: CASSITSYLAKNIQYF.

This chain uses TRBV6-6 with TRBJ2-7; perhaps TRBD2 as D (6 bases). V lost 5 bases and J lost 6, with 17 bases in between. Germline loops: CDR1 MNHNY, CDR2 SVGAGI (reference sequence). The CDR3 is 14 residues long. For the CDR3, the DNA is TGTGCCAGCAGTGGGGTCCGGAGGGGCTCCGAGCAGTACTTC. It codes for CASSGVRRGSEQYF.

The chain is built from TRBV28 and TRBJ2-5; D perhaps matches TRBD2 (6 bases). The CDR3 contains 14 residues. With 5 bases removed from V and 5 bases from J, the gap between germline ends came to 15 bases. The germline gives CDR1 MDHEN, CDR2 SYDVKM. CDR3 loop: CASSPPAEGETQYF. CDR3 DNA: TGTGCCAGCAGTCCCCCGGCGGAGGGGGAGACCCAGTACTTC.

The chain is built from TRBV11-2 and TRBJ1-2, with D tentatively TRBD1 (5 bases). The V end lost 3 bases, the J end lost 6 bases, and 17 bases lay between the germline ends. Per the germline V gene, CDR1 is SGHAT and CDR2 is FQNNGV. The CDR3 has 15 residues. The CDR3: CASSFRQGRANGYTF. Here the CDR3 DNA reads TGTGCCAGCAGCTTTCGGCAGGGCCGAGCGAATGGCTACACCTTC.

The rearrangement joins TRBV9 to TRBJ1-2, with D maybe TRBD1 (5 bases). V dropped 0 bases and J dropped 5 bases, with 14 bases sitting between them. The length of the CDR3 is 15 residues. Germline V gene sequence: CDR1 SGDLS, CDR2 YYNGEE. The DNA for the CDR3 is TGTGCCAGCAGCGTAGCTATAGGGGCGAGTTATGGCTACACCTTC. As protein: CASSVAIGASYGYTF.

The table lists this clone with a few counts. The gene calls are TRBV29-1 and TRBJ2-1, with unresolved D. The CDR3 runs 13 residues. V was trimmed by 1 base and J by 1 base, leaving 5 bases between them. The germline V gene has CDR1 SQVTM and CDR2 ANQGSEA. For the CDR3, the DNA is TGCAGCGTTGAAGTCGGTTCCTACAATGAGCAGTTCTTC. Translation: CSVEVGSYNEQFF.

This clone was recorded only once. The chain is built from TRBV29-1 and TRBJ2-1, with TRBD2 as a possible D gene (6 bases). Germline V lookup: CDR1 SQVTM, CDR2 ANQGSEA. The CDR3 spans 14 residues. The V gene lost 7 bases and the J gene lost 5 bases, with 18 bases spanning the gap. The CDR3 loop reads CSAPRLSGHNEQFF. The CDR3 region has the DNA TGCAGCGCCCCGCGGCTTAGCGGCCACAATGAGCAGTTCTTC.

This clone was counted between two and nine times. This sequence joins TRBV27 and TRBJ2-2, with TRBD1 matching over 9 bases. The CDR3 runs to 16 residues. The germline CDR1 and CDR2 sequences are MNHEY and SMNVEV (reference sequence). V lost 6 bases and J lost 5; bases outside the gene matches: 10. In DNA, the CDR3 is TGTGCCAGCAGGACCACAGGGGGCTTGGAAACCGGGGAGCTGTTTTTT. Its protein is CASRTTGGLETGELFF.

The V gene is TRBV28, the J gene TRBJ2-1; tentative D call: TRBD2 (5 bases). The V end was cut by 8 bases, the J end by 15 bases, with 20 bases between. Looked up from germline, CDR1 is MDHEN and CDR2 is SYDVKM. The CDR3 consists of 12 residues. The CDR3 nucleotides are TGTGCCAGCTCTTCGGACTCCCGAGGTCTGTTCTTC. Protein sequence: CASSSDSRGLFF.

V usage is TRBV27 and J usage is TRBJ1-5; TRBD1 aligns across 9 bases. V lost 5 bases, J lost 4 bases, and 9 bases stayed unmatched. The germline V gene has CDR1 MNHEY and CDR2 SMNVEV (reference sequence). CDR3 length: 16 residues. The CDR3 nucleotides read TGTGCCAGCAGTCCCTCGGGACAGGGCGAGAATCAGCCCCAGCATTTT. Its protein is CASSPSGQGENQPQHF.